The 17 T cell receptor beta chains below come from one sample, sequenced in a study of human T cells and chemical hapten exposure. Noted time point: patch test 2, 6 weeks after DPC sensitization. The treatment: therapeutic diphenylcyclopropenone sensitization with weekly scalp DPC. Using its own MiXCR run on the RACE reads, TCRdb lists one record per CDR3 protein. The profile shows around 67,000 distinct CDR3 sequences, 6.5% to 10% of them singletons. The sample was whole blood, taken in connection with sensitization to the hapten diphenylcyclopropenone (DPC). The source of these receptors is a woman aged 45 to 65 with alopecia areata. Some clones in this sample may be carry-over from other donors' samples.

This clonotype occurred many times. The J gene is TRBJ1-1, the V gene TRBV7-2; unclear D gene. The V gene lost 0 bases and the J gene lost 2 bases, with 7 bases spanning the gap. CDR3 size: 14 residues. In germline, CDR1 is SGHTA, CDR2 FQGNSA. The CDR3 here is CASSLAGLNTEAFF. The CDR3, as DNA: TGTGCCAGCAGCTTAGCCGGGCTTAACACTGAAGCTTTCTTT.

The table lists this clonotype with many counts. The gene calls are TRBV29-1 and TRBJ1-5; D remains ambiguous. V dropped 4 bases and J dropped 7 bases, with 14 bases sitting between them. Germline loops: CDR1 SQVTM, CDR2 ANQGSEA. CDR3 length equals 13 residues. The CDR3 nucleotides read TGCAGCGTTGTCGAGGGAAGGAACCAGCCCCAGCATTTT. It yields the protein CSVVEGRNQPQHF.

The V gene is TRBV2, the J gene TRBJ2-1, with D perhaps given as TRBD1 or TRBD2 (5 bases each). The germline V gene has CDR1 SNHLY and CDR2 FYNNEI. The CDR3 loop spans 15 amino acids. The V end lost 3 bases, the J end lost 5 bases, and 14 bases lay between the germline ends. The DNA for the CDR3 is TGTGCCAGCAGTGAGACGGGGCAGGGAGACAATGAGCAGTTCTTC. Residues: CASSETGQGDNEQFF.

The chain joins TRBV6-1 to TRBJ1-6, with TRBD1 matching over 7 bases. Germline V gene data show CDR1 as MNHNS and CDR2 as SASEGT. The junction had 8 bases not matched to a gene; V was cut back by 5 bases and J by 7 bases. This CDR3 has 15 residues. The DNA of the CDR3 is TGTGCCAGCAGTTTAACGGGACAGTCGAATTCACCCCTCCACTTT. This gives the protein CASSLTGQSNSPLHF.

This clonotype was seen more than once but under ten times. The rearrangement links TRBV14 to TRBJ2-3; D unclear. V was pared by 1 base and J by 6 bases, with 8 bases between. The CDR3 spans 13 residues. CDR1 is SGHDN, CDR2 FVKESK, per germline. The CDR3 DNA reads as TGTGCCAGCAGCCAAGGACTGGCCGATACGCAGTATTTT. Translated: CASSQGLADTQYF.

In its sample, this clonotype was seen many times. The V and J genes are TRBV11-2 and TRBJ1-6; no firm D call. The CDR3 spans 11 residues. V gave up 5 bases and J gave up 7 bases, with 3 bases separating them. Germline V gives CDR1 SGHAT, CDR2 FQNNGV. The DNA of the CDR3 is TGTGCCAGCAGCCGCAATTCACCCCTCCACTTT. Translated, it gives CASSRNSPLHF. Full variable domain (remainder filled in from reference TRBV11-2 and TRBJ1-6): EAGVAQSPRYKIIEKRQSVAFWCNPISGHATLYWYQQILGQGPKLLIQFQNNGVVDDSQLPKDRFSAERLKGVDSTLKIQPAKLEDSAVYLCASSRNSPLHFGNGTRLTVT.

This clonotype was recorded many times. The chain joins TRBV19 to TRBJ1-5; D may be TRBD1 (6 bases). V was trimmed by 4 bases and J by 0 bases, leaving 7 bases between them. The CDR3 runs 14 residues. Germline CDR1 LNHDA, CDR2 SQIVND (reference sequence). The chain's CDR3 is CASSRGASNQPQHF. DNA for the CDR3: TGTGCCAGTAGTAGGGGGGCTAGCAATCAGCCCCAGCATTTT.

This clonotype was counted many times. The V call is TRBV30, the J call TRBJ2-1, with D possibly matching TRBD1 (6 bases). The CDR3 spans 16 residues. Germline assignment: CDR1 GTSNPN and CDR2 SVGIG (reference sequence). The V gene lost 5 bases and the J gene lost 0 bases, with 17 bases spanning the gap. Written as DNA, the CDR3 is TGTGCCTGGGACAGGCGTGGCGGAGGCTCCTACAATGAGCAGTTCTTC. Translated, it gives CAWDRRGGGSYNEQFF. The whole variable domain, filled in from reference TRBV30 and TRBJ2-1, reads SQTIHQWPATLVQPVGSPLSLECTVEGTSNPNLYWYRQAAGRGLQLLFYSVGIGQISSEVPQNLSASRPQDRQFILSSKKLLLSDSGFYLCAWDRRGGGSYNEQFFGPGTRLTVL.

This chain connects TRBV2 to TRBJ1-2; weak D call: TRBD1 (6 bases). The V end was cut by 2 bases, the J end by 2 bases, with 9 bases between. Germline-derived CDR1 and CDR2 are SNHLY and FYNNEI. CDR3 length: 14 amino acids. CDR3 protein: CASSESTGNYGYTF. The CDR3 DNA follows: TGTGCCAGCAGTGAATCCACAGGGAACTATGGCTACACCTTC.

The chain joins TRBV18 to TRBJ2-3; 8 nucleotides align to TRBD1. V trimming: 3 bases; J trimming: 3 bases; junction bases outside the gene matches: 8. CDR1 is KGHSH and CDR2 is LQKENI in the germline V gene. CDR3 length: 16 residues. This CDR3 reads CASSPLTGGGTDTQYF. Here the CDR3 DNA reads TGTGCCAGCTCACCTCTCACAGGGGGTGGAACAGATACGCAGTATTTT.

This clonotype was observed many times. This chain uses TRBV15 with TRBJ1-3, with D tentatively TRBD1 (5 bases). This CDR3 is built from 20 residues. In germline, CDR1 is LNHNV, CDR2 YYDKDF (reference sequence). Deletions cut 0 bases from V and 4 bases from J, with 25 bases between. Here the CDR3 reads CATSRDKPRDPRSRGNTIYF. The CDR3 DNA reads TGTGCCACCAGCAGAGATAAACCCCGGGACCCCCGGAGTCGAGGAAACACCATATATTTT.

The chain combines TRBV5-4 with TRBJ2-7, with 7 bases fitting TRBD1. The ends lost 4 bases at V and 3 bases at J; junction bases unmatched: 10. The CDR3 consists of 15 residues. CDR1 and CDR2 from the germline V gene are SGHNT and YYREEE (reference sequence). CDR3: CASSLYRTGHYEQYF. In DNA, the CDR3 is TGTGCCAGCAGCCTCTACAGGACAGGCCACTACGAGCAGTACTTC.

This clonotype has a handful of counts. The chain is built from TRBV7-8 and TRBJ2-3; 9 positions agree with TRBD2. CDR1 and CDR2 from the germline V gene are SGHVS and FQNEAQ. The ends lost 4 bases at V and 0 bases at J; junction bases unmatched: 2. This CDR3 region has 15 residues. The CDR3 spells CASSWTSASTDTQYF. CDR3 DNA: TGTGCCAGCAGCTGGACTAGCGCCAGCACAGATACGCAGTATTTT.

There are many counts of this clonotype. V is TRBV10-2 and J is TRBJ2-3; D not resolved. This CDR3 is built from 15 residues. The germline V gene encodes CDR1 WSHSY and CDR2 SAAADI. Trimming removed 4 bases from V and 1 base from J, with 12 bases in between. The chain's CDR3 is CASSGLARRTDTQYF. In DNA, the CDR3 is TGCGCCAGCAGTGGTTTAGCAAGACGCACAGATACGCAGTATTTT.

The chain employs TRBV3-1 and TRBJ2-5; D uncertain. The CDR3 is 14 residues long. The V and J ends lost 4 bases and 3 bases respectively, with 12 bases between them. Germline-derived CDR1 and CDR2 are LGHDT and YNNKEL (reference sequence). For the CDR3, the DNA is TGTGCCAGCAGCCCCTCTGGGTCCGAAGAGACCCAGTACTTC. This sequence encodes CASSPSGSEETQYF.

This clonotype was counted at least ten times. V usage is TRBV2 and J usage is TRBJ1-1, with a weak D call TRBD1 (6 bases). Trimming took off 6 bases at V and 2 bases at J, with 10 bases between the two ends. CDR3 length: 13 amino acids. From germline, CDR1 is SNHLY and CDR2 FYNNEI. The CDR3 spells CASSVRGNTEAFF. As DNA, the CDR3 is TGTGCCAGCAGCGTCAGGGGAAACACTGAAGCTTTCTTT.

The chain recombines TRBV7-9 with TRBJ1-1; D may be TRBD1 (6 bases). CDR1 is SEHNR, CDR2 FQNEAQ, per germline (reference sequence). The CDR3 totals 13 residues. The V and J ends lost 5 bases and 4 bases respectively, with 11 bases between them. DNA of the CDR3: TGTGCCAGCAGCCAGGGGACTCTCACTGAAGCTTTCTTT. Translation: CASSQGTLTEAFF.